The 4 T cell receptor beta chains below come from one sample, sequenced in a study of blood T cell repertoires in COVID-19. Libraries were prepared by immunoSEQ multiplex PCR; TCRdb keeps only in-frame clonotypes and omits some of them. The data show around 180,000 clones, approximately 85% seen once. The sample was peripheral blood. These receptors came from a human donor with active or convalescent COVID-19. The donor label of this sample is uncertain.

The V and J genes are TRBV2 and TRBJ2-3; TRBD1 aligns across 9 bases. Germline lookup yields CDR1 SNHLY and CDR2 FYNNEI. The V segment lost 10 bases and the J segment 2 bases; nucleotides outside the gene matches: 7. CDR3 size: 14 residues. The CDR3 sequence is CAILRDRVTDTQYF. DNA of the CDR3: TGTGCCATCCTCCGGGACAGGGTCACAGATACGCAGTATTTT.

As DNA, the CDR3 is TGTGCCAGCTCACCAACGGCGGGAAGCACAGATACGCAGTATTTT. Translated: CASSPTAGSTDTQYF. This chain connects TRBV18 to TRBJ2-3, with D possibly being TRBD2 (6 bases). CDR1 is KGHSH, CDR2 LQKENI, per germline. The V end lost 2 bases, the J end lost 0 bases, and 9 bases lay between the germline ends. This CDR3 region has 15 residues.

The DNA for the CDR3 is TGTGCCAGCAGTGAATGGGCCGGAGGGGTCGGTAAAAACATTCAGTACTTC. This sequence encodes CASSEWAGGVGKNIQYF. The rearrangement links TRBV2 to TRBJ2-4; perhaps TRBD2 as D (6 bases). Germline CDR1 is SNHLY and CDR2 is FYNNEI. The V end was cut by 2 bases, the J end by 4 bases, with 18 bases between. The CDR3 extends over 17 amino acids.

The CDR3 here is CASSLAGGRPDTQYF. CDR3 DNA: TGTGCCAGCAGTTTAGCGGGGGGGCGGCCAGATACGCAGTATTTT. This rearrangement joins TRBV28 to TRBJ2-3, with TRBD2 matching 9 bases. Germline lookup yields CDR1 MDHEN and CDR2 SYDVKM. V shed 2 bases, J shed 4 bases, and the junction held 4 bases outside the gene matches. This CDR3 has 15 residues. Full variable domain (remainder filled in from reference TRBV28 and TRBJ2-3): DVKVTQSSRYLVKRTGEKVFLECVQDMDHENMFWYRQDPGLGLRLIYFSYDVKMKEKGDIPEGYSVSREKKERFSLILESASTNQTSMYLCASSLAGGRPDTQYFGPGTRLTVL.